Following are 11 T cell receptor beta chains from one sample sequenced in a study of PD-L1 blockade in urothelial cancer. Assay: immunoSEQ multiplex PCR; the TCRdb copy retains only in-frame clones and omits some. The table includes tens of thousands of clones, about 90% detected once. The sample consisted of PBMCs, taken around atezolizumab (anti-PD-L1) treatment. These TCRs come from a man in his 60s with urothelial cancer.

This sequence joins TRBV5-1 and TRBJ1-4, with D possibly being TRBD1 (5 bases). CDR3 size: 13 residues. The V end lost 0 bases, the J end lost 8 bases, and 8 bases lay between the germline ends. Looked up from germline, CDR1 is SGHRS and CDR2 is YFSETQ. CDR3 loop: CASSLARGEKLFF. The CDR3 coding sequence is TGCGCCAGCAGCTTGGCCCGGGGGGAAAAACTGTTTTTT. Variable domain in full (rest from reference TRBV5-1 and TRBJ1-4): KAGVTQTPRYLIKTRGQQVTLSCSPISGHRSVSWYQQTPGQGLQFLFEYFSETQRNKGNFPGRFSGRQFSNSRSEMNVSTLELGDSALYLCASSLARGEKLFFGSGTQLSVL.

Only one count was recorded for this clone. The rearrangement links TRBV30 to TRBJ1-1, with TRBD1 matching over 7 bases. CDR3 length: 13 residues. CDR1 GTSNPN and CDR2 SVGIG come from the germline V gene (reference sequence). The V and J ends lost 5 bases and 4 bases, in that order; junction bases with no gene match: 7. Written as DNA, the CDR3 is TGTGCCTGGGTAGAACAGGGGTTCACTGAAGCTTTCTTT. Translating it yields CAWVEQGFTEAFF.

This sequence joins TRBV7-9 and TRBJ2-1, with 9 nucleotides matching TRBD1. The CDR3 contains 14 residues. Trimming cost V 6 bases and J 5 bases; bases outside gene matches: 5. The germline V gene encodes CDR1 SEHNR and CDR2 FQNEAQ (reference sequence). In DNA, the CDR3 is TGTGCCAGCAGTACTGGGACAGGGAACAATGAGCAGTTCTTC. This codes for CASSTGTGNNEQFF.

The CDR3 reads CASSLSSGSTDTQYF. CDR3 sequence (DNA): TGTGCCAGTAGTCTGTCTAGCGGAAGCACAGATACGCAGTATTTT. The rearrangement links TRBV19 to TRBJ2-3, with 7 positions matching TRBD2. CDR1 is LNHDA and CDR2 is SQIVND in the germline V gene (reference sequence). Germline trimming cut 5 bases from V and 0 bases from J; bases unmatched to any gene: 5. The CDR3 spans 15 residues.

The rearrangement links TRBV7-3 to TRBJ2-1, with D tentatively TRBD2 (6 bases). The V end was cut by 2 bases, the J end by 7 bases, with 15 bases between. Per germline, CDR1 SGHTA and CDR2 FQGTGA. The CDR3 totals 15 residues. The CDR3 reads CASSLFPGTQNEQFF. Written as DNA, the CDR3 is TGTGCCAGCAGCTTATTCCCCGGGACTCAAAATGAGCAGTTCTTC.

The chain employs TRBV19 and TRBJ2-1; D is possibly TRBD2 (6 bases). CDR3 size: 14 residues. The ends were cut back, 3 bases at V and 6 bases at J, with 12 bases in the middle. CDR1 and CDR2 from the germline V gene are LNHDA and SQIVND (reference sequence). DNA of the CDR3: TGTGCCAGTAGTATGGGAGGACTTAGCAATGAGCAGTTCTTC. Amino acids: CASSMGGLSNEQFF.

The chain combines TRBV9 with TRBJ2-7, with D perhaps matching TRBD1 (6 bases). Germline lookup yields CDR1 SGDLS and CDR2 YYNGEE. V lost 0 bases and J 3 bases, leaving 13 bases between the germline ends. This CDR3 has 15 amino acids. CDR3 loop: CASSVEDSGLYEQYF. CDR3 coding DNA: TGTGCCAGCAGCGTAGAGGACAGTGGGCTCTACGAGCAGTACTTC.

The chain is built from TRBV9 and TRBJ1-3; D not certain. The CDR3 totals 15 residues. V was cut by 4 bases and J by 0 bases, with 11 bases left in between. In germline, CDR1 is SGDLS, CDR2 YYNGEE. This CDR3 is CASSPNTVSGNTIYF. The CDR3 coding sequence is TGTGCCAGCAGCCCCAATACGGTCTCTGGAAACACCATATATTTT. The complete variable domain, with remaining parts taken from reference TRBV9 and TRBJ1-3, reads DSGVTQTPKHLITATGQRVTLRCSPRSGDLSVYWYQQSLDQGLQFLIQYYNGEERAKGNILERFSAQQFPDLHSELNLSSLELGDSALYFCASSPNTVSGNTIYFGEGSWLTVV.

The V call is TRBV9, the J call TRBJ2-3, with 9 bases that match TRBD2. The junction had 4 bases not matched to a gene; V was cut back by 2 bases and J by 3 bases. Germline V gene sequence: CDR1 SGDLS, CDR2 YYNGEE. There are 15 residues in the CDR3. In nucleotides, the CDR3 is TGTGCCAGCAGCGTCTCCGCGGGGGGGACAGATACGCAGTATTTT. Protein: CASSVSAGGTDTQYF.

The J gene is TRBJ2-7, the V gene TRBV30; 8 nucleotides align to TRBD1. CDR1 is GTSNPN, CDR2 SVGIG, per germline (reference sequence). The CDR3 consists of 15 residues. V was pared by 3 bases and J by 5 bases, with 12 bases of the junction left unmatched. This CDR3 reads CAWRDRGWGKNEQYF. Here the CDR3 DNA reads TGTGCCTGGAGAGACAGGGGTTGGGGGAAGAACGAGCAGTACTTC.

V gene TRBV19 combines with J gene TRBJ1-5; TRBD1 agrees at 10 bases. This CDR3 region has 15 residues. Germline V lookup: CDR1 LNHDA, CDR2 SQIVND (reference sequence). V was clipped by 5 bases and J by 8 bases; unmatched bases: 9. The CDR3 sequence: CASSPGTGVGKPQHF. The CDR3 DNA reads TGTGCCAGTAGTCCCGGGACAGGGGTTGGCAAGCCCCAGCATTTT. The full variable domain, with the rest looked up from reference TRBV19 and TRBJ1-5, is DGGITQSPKYLFRKEGQNVTLSCEQNLNHDAMYWYRQDPGQGLRLIYYSQIVNDFQKGDIAEGYSVSREKKESFPLTVTSAQKNPTAFYLCASSPGTGVGKPQHFGDGTRLSIL.